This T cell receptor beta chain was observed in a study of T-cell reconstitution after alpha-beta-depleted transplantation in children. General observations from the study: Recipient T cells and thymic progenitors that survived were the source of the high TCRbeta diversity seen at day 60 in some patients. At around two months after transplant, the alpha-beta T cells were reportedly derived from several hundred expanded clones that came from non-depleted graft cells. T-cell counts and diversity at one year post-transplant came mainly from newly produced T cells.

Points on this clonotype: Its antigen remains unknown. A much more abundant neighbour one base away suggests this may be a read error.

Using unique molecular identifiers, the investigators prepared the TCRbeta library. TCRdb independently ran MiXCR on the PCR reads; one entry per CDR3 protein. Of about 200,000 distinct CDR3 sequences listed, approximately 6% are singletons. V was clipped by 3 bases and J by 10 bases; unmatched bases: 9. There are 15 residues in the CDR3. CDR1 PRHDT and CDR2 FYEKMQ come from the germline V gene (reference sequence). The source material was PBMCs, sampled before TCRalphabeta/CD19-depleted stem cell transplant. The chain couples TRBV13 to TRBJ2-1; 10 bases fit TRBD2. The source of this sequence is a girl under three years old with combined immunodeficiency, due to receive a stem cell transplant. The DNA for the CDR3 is TGTGCCAGCAGCTTTCCTGTTAGCGGGAGGTGGGAGCAGTTCTTC. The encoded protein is CASSFPVSGRWEQFF.